Each of the 22 T cell receptor beta chains below was sequenced from the same sample in a study of shared clonotypes between healthy human individuals. CD8 cells regarded as naive lacked CD45RO, were positively chosen for CCR7, and omitted terminally differentiated effector memory CD45RA+ cells. Profiling relied on immunoSEQ multiplex PCR, and the TCRdb table lists in-frame clones only, not all of them. The sample lists around 2,000,000 clones; roughly 95% were seen once. Sequencing was done on a sample of naive CD8+ T cells sorted from blood. The source of these receptors is a man younger than 35 in good health.

Of note for this clone: An end of the junction differs from the germline gene, which may be a read error. This chain uses TRBV4-3 with TRBJ1-3; D is unclear. The CDR3 is 16 amino acids. Germline V gene data show CDR1 as LGHNA and CDR2 as YSLEER. CDR3 loop: CASSQELGYSGNTIYF. The CDR3 DNA reads as TGCGCCAGCAGTCAAGAACTCGGCTACTCTGGAAACACCATATATTTT.

This clone showed up just a few times. The genes are TRBV15 and TRBJ2-2; 8 positions match TRBD2. Looked up from germline, CDR1 is LNHNV and CDR2 is YYDKDF (reference sequence). This CDR3 comprises 15 residues. With 8 bases clipped from V and 1 base from J, the junction kept 6 bases outside the gene matches. The CDR3 nucleotides read TGTGCCACCGGAGTAGCGGGGAGGAACACCGGGGAGCTGTTTTTT. Encoded protein: CATGVAGRNTGELFF. The whole variable domain, remainder taken from reference TRBV15 and TRBJ2-2, is DAMVIQNPRYQVTQFGKPVTLSCSQTLNHNVMYWYQQKSSQAPKLLFHYYDKDFNNEADTPDNFQSRRPNTSFCFLDIRSPGLGDTAMYLCATGVAGRNTGELFFGEGSRLTVL.

The chain uses TRBV7-2 and TRBJ2-3, with 9 nucleotides matching TRBD2. Germline trimming cut 1 base from V and 2 bases from J; bases unmatched to any gene: 4. The CDR3 has 16 amino acids. CDR1 and CDR2 from the germline V gene are SGHTA and FQGNSA. CDR3 in amino acids: CASSLVPSGITDTQYF. For the CDR3, the DNA is TGTGCCAGCAGCTTAGTTCCTAGCGGGATCACAGATACGCAGTATTTT.

This chain connects TRBV6-5 to TRBJ2-7; 9 bases agree with TRBD2. Germline values: CDR1 MNHEY, CDR2 SVGAGI. The CDR3 length is 15 residues. Trimming removed 0 bases from V and 2 bases from J; junction bases left unmatched: 2. CDR3 coding DNA: TGTGCCAGCAGTTACTCCCCTAGCGGGGCCTACGAGCAGTACTTC. It specifies CASSYSPSGAYEQYF.

The chain uses TRBV5-4 and TRBJ2-7; D may be TRBD1 (6 bases). Germline CDR1 SGHNT, CDR2 YYREEE (reference sequence). The CDR3 is 14 amino acids. V lost 3 bases and J 2 bases, leaving 12 bases between the germline ends. The CDR3: CASSSYTGTYEQYF. The CDR3 DNA is TGTGCCAGCAGCTCCTACACAGGGACCTACGAGCAGTACTTC.

The count of this clone is one. This sequence joins TRBV5-6 and TRBJ1-3; D is unresolved. CDR1 and CDR2 from the germline V gene are SGHDT and YYEEEE. The CDR3 extends over 10 amino acids. V lost 10 bases, J lost 8 bases, and 10 bases lay in between. CDR3: CAPTRDTIYF. CDR3 sequence (DNA): TGTGCCCCAACCCGGGACACCATATATTTT. Full variable domain (rest looked up from reference TRBV5-6 and TRBJ1-3): DAGVTQSPTHLIKTRGQQVTLRCSPKSGHDTVSWYQQALGQGPQFIFQYYEEEERQRGNFPDRFSGHQFPNYSSELNVNALLLGDSALYLCAPTRDTIYFGEGSWLTVV.

The V call is TRBV2, the J call TRBJ1-2; TRBD1 agrees at 10 bases. CDR3 length: 15 amino acids. Germline V gene lookup returns CDR1 SNHLY and CDR2 FYNNEI. V lost 2 bases and J lost 3; bases outside the gene matches: 3. This chain's CDR3 is CASSEIGQGDYGYTF. DNA for the CDR3: TGTGCCAGCAGTGAAATCGGACAGGGGGACTATGGCTACACCTTC.

The chain employs TRBV7-9 and TRBJ2-5, with D maybe TRBD2 (5 bases). The CDR3 is made up of 13 amino acids. CDR1 is SEHNR and CDR2 is FQNEAQ in the germline V gene (reference sequence). V lost 5 bases and J 9 bases, leaving 16 bases between the germline ends. CDR3 region: CASSNGIDPSQYF. CDR3 nucleotides: TGTGCCAGCAGCAACGGGATTGACCCGTCCCAGTACTTC.

A word on this clone: At one end the junction does not follow the germline gene, possibly because of a read error. J is TRBJ2-3 and V is TRBV27; 8 bases agree with TRBD2. Germline V lookup: CDR1 MNHEY, CDR2 SMNVEV (reference sequence). This CDR3 region has 16 residues. The CDR3 DNA follows: TGTGCCAGCAGTTTTTCAGCGGGAGAACGCACGGATACGCAGTATTTT. As protein: CASSFSAGERTDTQYF.

This chain joins TRBV6-5 and TRBJ2-2; the D gene could be TRBD1 or TRBD2 (5 bases each). The CDR3 has 16 residues. The V and J ends lost 2 bases and 5 bases respectively, with 15 bases between them. Germline V gene data show CDR1 as MNHEY and CDR2 as SVGAGI. The DNA of the CDR3 is TGTGCCAGCAGTTACGGGACGGGGTATTGGACCGGGGAGCTGTTTTTT. Its translation: CASSYGTGYWTGELFF.

The chain has TRBV27 and TRBJ2-6; unclear D gene. The germline V gene encodes CDR1 MNHEY and CDR2 SMNVEV (reference sequence). V was clipped by 2 bases and J by 0 bases, with 8 bases between them. The CDR3 is 16 amino acids. In nucleotides, the CDR3 is TGTGCCAGCAGTTTAATGTGGGACTCTGGGGCCAACGTCCTGACTTTC. Its translation is CASSLMWDSGANVLTF.

The rearrangement joins TRBV11-1 to TRBJ2-2, with D hard to call. CDR1 SGHAT and CDR2 FQDESV come from the germline V gene (reference sequence). Trimming shortened V by 2 bases and J by 0 bases, and 7 bases separated the two germline ends. This CDR3 is 15 amino acids long. The CDR3 loop reads CASSLQPTNTGELFF. The DNA for the CDR3 is TGTGCCAGCAGCTTACAGCCTACGAACACCGGGGAGCTGTTTTTT.

Regarding this clone: Within the sample, other DNA sequences also encode this same CDR3. The rearrangement links TRBV6-5 to TRBJ1-1; 10 bases agree with TRBD1. CDR3 length equals 15 residues. The junction had 5 bases not matched to a gene; V was cut back by 2 bases and J by 5 bases. The germline V gene encodes CDR1 MNHEY and CDR2 SVGAGI. The CDR3 is CASSYGTGAWTEAFF. The CDR3 DNA sequence: TGTGCCAGCAGTTACGGGACAGGGGCTTGGACTGAAGCTTTCTTT.

The CDR3 loop reads CASSPHPGQGAGAEAFF. The DNA for the CDR3 is TGCGCCAGCAGCCCGCACCCGGGACAGGGTGCAGGGGCTGAAGCTTTCTTT. The chain employs TRBV4-1 and TRBJ1-1, with 9 positions matching TRBD1. Germline V gene sequence: CDR1 MGHRA, CDR2 YSYEKL. The junction had 15 bases not matched to a gene; V was cut back by 4 bases and J by 6 bases. The CDR3 consists of 17 residues.

The count of this clone is one. The J gene is TRBJ1-4, the V gene TRBV30; D remains ambiguous. Germline assignment: CDR1 GTSNPN and CDR2 SVGIG (reference sequence). CDR3 size: 11 residues. V dropped 2 bases and J dropped 7 bases, with 5 bases sitting between them. Written as DNA, the CDR3 is TGTGCCTGGAGTACTGGTGAAAAACTGTTTTTT. Amino acid sequence: CAWSTGEKLFF.

The chain carries TRBV4-1 and TRBJ2-7; 9 bases match TRBD1. Germline V lookup: CDR1 MGHRA, CDR2 YSYEKL. Unmatched junction bases numbered 4, after V lost 0 bases and J lost 1 base. The CDR3 consists of 16 residues. The CDR3 nucleotides are TGCGCCAGCAGCCAAGAGTGGGGACAGGGATCCTACGAGCAGTACTTC. Translated, it gives CASSQEWGQGSYEQYF.

This chain connects TRBV6-1 to TRBJ2-5; TRBD1 agrees at 9 bases. The CDR3 runs to 14 residues. The V gene end was trimmed by 5 bases and the J gene end by 5 bases; junction bases not matched to a gene: 6. Looked up from germline, CDR1 is MNHNS and CDR2 is SASEGT. The CDR3 spells CASSKQGARETQYF. The CDR3 nucleotides read TGTGCCAGCAGTAAACAGGGGGCAAGGGAGACCCAGTACTTC.

CDR3 bases: TGTGCCTGGAGTCCGTCCATACAGGGCTTTGAAGCTTTCTTT. The encoded protein is CAWSPSIQGFEAFF. J is TRBJ1-1 and V is TRBV30; TRBD1 is a possible D gene (6 bases). The CDR3 is 14 residues long. Germline values: CDR1 GTSNPN, CDR2 SVGIG (reference sequence). Trimming removed 2 bases at V and 7 bases at J, with 17 bases between.

The chain uses TRBV7-6 and TRBJ2-5, with 10 bases matching TRBD1. Germline CDR1 SGHVS, CDR2 FNYEAQ. J lost 5 bases, V lost 4 bases, and 7 bases had no gene match. The CDR3 is 15 amino acids. Here the CDR3 reads CASSSGTGAGETQYF. The CDR3 bases are TGTGCCAGCAGCTCTGGGACAGGGGCGGGGGAGACCCAGTACTTC. The variable domain in full, with the rest retrieved from reference TRBV7-6 and TRBJ2-5, is GAGVSQSPRYKVTKRGQDVALRCDPISGHVSLYWYRQALGQGPEFLTYFNYEAQQDKSGLPNDRFSAERPEGSISTLTIQRTEQRDSAMYRCASSSGTGAGETQYFGPGTRLLVL.

The chain uses TRBV30 and TRBJ2-1; the D call may be TRBD1 or TRBD2 (5 bases each). The CDR3 runs to 13 residues. CDR1 is GTSNPN, CDR2 SVGIG, per germline (reference sequence). Trimming left V 0 bases short and J 9 bases short, with 12 bases between. The CDR3 reads CAWSVGTTSEQFF. In DNA, the CDR3 is TGTGCCTGGAGTGTAGGGACCACAAGTGAGCAGTTCTTC.

The rearrangement uses TRBV30 and TRBJ1-2; D perhaps matches TRBD1 (5 bases). The CDR3 totals 15 residues. Between the trimmed V and J ends, which lost 1 base and 8 bases, there was a span of 20 bases. Germline values: CDR1 GTSNPN, CDR2 SVGIG (reference sequence). This CDR3 is CAWSEAPTGPRGYTF. The CDR3 DNA follows: TGTGCCTGGAGTGAGGCCCCCACGGGACCGAGGGGCTACACCTTC.

The rearrangement uses TRBV30 and TRBJ1-4; D ambiguous. This CDR3 has 13 amino acids. V lost 3 bases, J lost 7 bases, and 12 bases lay in between. Germline V lookup: CDR1 GTSNPN, CDR2 SVGIG (reference sequence). Here the CDR3 reads CAWSGLSGEKLFF. The DNA of the CDR3 is TGTGCCTGGAGCGGGTTATCGGGTGAAAAACTGTTTTTT.